A selection of T cell receptor beta chains follows, all from one sample in a study of vaccination and CD4 T cells after COVID-19. MiXCR, run by TCRdb on the PCR reads, gives a single entry per CDR3 protein. Of 25,000 to 35,000 distinct CDR3 sequences in the sample, approximately 49% are singletons; the top ten hold 5.8%. The material sequenced was CD4+ T cells from blood, taken about 7 months after SARS-CoV-2 vaccination. The receptors derive from a human donor who had recovered from COVID-19. CDR3s include the opening cysteine and the closing phenylalanine or tryptophan. A D gene is named only where the DNA matches it firmly. The listing skips clone size in some rows; elsewhere it reads once, few, many or a size class.

j_gene	v_gene	d_gene	abundance	CDR3nt	CDR3aa
TRBJ2-3	TRBV7-9	TRBD1	few	TGTGCCAGCAGCCACGTGACAGGGGGCACAGATACGCAGTATTTT	CASSHVTGGTDTQYF
TRBJ2-1	TRBV20-1	.	.	TGCAGTGCTAGGGAGACCCCCTACAATGAGCAGTTCTTC	CSARETPYNEQFF
TRBJ1-2	TRBV7-9	.	.	TGTGCCAGCAGCCCCGGACCGTCTTTTGGCTACACCTTC	CASSPGPSFGYTF
TRBJ2-1	TRBV7-3	TRBD1	.	TGTGCCAGCAGCTTAAGACCCCCCTACAGGGGCTACGGCAATGAGCAGTTCTTC	CASSLRPPYRGYGNEQFF
TRBJ2-1	TRBV19	TRBD1	.	TGTGCCAGTAGTGATGACAGGGGGAATGAGCAGTTCTTC	CASSDDRGNEQFF
TRBJ2-7	TRBV2	TRBD1	.	TGTGCCAGCAGTGAGCCACTACAGGGGGAGGAGCAGTACTTC	CASSEPLQGEEQYF
TRBJ2-1	TRBV6-1	TRBD1	medium-sized	TGTGCCAGCAGCGGACAGGCCGACTCCTACAATGAGCAGTTCTTC	CASSGQADSYNEQFF
TRBJ2-7	TRBV7-8	.	.	TGTGCCAGCAGCTTAGAGGGCGGGCCATACGAGCAGTACTTC	CASSLEGGPYEQYF
TRBJ2-7	TRBV28	TRBD2	.	TGTGCCAGCAGTCTGGGACTAGTCGGGCGGCGCGAGCAGTACTTC	CASSLGLVGRREQYF
TRBJ2-2	TRBV28	TRBD2	few	TGTGCCAGCAGTTTAATCAGACTAGCATCCACCGGGGAGCTGTTTTTT	CASSLIRLASTGELFF
TRBJ1-6	TRBV20-1	.	few	TGCAGTGCTACAGGCGGGAGCTCCTATAATTCACCCCTCCACTTT	CSATGGSSYNSPLHF
TRBJ2-5	TRBV7-9	TRBD2	.	TGTGCCAGCAGCTTAGCTTCCGGGGGGCAAGAGACCCAGTACTTC	CASSLASGGQETQYF
TRBJ2-5	TRBV25-1	.	.	TGTGCCAGCAGTGAATATGGCGGGATATGGACCCAGTACTTC	CASSEYGGIWTQYF
TRBJ1-2	TRBV5-6	.	.	TGTGCCAGCAGCTTCTCGGTCGGGACCCCGGCAAACTATGGCTACACCTTC	CASSFSVGTPANYGYTF
TRBJ2-5	TRBV25-1	.	.	TGTGCCAGCAGTCTGGTGTGGGCTAGCCAAGAGACCCAGTACTTC	CASSLVWASQETQYF
TRBJ2-1	TRBV7-8	.	.	TGTGCCAGCAGCCACGGGCCGGGATCTGATTTAAACAATGAGCAGTTCTTC	CASSHGPGSDLNNEQFF
TRBJ1-2	TRBV5-1	.	.	TGCGCCAGCAGCTTGGGCGGCGGACCGTATGGCTACACCTTC	CASSLGGGPYGYTF
TRBJ1-5	TRBV6-1	TRBD1	.	TGTGCCGTACTGGAGGGTAAGGGGGCGCGACTTCAGCCCCAGCATTTT	CAVLEGKGARLQPQHF
TRBJ2-3	TRBV25-1	.	.	TGTGCCAGCAGTGAATATTATAAGTCGGATACGCAGTATTTT	CASSEYYKSDTQYF
TRBJ2-7	TRBV10-3	.	.	TGTGCCATCAGCCTTAACAGGGTCGGGGAGCAGTACTTC	CAISLNRVGEQYF
TRBJ2-3	TRBV7-9	.	.	TGTGCCAGCAGCTTAGCCTGGAGGGCGCTCACAGATACGCAGTATTTT	CASSLAWRALTDTQYF
TRBJ2-2	TRBV6-4	.	.	TGTGCCAGCAGTGAATCCGTTACCGGGGAGCTGTTTTTT	CASSESVTGELFF
TRBJ2-7	TRBV20-1	.	.	TGCAGTGCCGCTCTCACTTTGGGCTCCTACGAGCAGTACTTC	CSAALTLGSYEQYF
TRBJ2-3	TRBV7-8	TRBD1	.	TGTGCCAGCAGGCAGAGACAGGGGCCAGATACGCAGTATTTT	CASRQRQGPDTQYF
TRBJ2-5	TRBV7-9	.	few	TGTGCCAGCAGCTTTCGCAGGGGGGGAGGCCAAGAGACCCAGTACTTC	CASSFRRGGGQETQYF
TRBJ2-1	TRBV4-1	.	.	TGCGCCAGCAGCCAAGATCTTAGTACCGGCTTCGAGCAGTTCTTC	CASSQDLSTGFEQFF
TRBJ1-2	TRBV2	TRBD1	once	TGTGCCAGCAGACCACAAACCGGGACAGCGGTGGTCTCCTATGGCTACACCTTC	CASRPQTGTAVVSYGYTF
TRBJ2-2	TRBV6-4	.	.	TGTGCCAGCAGTGCGAACGAGGGCGGGGAGCTGTTTTTT	CASSANEGGELFF
TRBJ2-1	TRBV20-1	.	few	TGCAGTGTTACGGACCCAGGGACCAACTACAATGAGCAGTTCTTC	CSVTDPGTNYNEQFF
TRBJ2-3	TRBV28	.	.	TGTGCCAGCAAACGGGATCCGCATACGCAGTATTTT	CASKRDPHTQYF
TRBJ2-7	TRBV7-2	.	.	TGTGCCAGCAGCTTAGTCTTTCAGGGGTACGAGCAGTACTTC	CASSLVFQGYEQYF
TRBJ2-5	TRBV7-2	.	.	TGTGCCAGCAGCCCGGGGGGACAGCAAGAGACCCAGTACTTC	CASSPGGQQETQYF
TRBJ2-3	TRBV12-3/TRBV12-4	TRBD1	.	TGTGCCAGCAGTTACCAACACAGGGGTGGTACGCAGTATTTT	CASSYQHRGGTQYF
TRBJ2-5	TRBV6-1	.	.	TGTGCCAGCCGTACAGGGTCACGGGAGACCCAGTACTTC	CASRTGSRETQYF
TRBJ1-2	TRBV19	.	.	TGTGCCAGTAAACAGAATGGCTACACCTTC	CASKQNGYTF
TRBJ1-6	TRBV11-2	TRBD1	.	TGTGCCAGCAGCTCACAGGGGGGGGATTCACCCCTCCACTTT	CASSSQGGDSPLHF
TRBJ2-5	TRBV27	.	.	TGTGCCAGCAGTCCCGGGTTCCAAGAGACCCAGTACTTC	CASSPGFQETQYF
TRBJ2-3	TRBV6-1	TRBD2	.	TGTGCCAGCAGTGTTCGGCTAGCGGGAGGGGGGATGAGCACAGATACGCAGTATTTT	CASSVRLAGGGMSTDTQYF